A single sample gave rise to the 8 T cell receptor beta chains below, sequenced in a study of T cells after yellow fever vaccination. TCRdb reprocessed the 5' RACE reads with MiXCR, giving one entry per CDR3 protein. This sample carries more than 95,000 distinct CDR3 sequences, about 16% of them seen once, and the ten largest clones take 40% to 45%. Sample: CD8+ T cells sorted from PBMCs, taken 5 days after the yellow fever booster vaccination. The receptors originated from a man younger than 30 who received the YFV17D yellow fever vaccine.

This clonotype was counted at least ten times. This chain joins TRBV6-1 and TRBJ2-5; 7 positions agree with TRBD2. This CDR3 has 14 amino acids. With 0 bases clipped from V and 2 bases from J, the junction kept 0 bases outside the gene matches. Germline V gives CDR1 MNHNS, CDR2 SASEGT. The CDR3 spells CASSEAGGQETQYF. The DNA for the CDR3 is TGTGCCAGCAGTGAAGCGGGGGGGCAAGAGACCCAGTACTTC.

This clonotype has at least ten counts. The chain has TRBV18 and TRBJ2-1; D remains unclear. Germline values: CDR1 KGHSH, CDR2 LQKENI. The CDR3 consists of 13 residues. V was clipped by 5 bases and J by 8 bases, with 13 bases between them. CDR3 region: CASSFGPADEQFF. The CDR3 coding sequence is TGTGCCAGCTCATTCGGACCCGCGGATGAGCAGTTCTTC.

This clonotype came up a few times. This chain uses TRBV25-1 with TRBJ1-1; D is ambiguous. The V and J ends lost 5 bases and 5 bases respectively, with 15 bases between them. The length of the CDR3 is 14 residues. CDR1 MGHDK and CDR2 SYGVNS come from the germline V gene. The CDR3 loop is CASSPTRSGTEAFF. CDR3 coding DNA: TGTGCCAGCAGTCCGACCAGGTCGGGGACTGAAGCTTTCTTT.

This clonotype was detected only a few times. The chain uses TRBV28 and TRBJ2-3; D call uncertain. Germline CDR1 reads MDHEN; CDR2 reads SYDVKM. The CDR3 is 15 amino acids. V was shortened by 1 base and J by 2 bases, with 10 bases between the two germline ends. In DNA form, the CDR3 reads TGTGCCAGCAGTTTATCCATGACGGTCACAGATACGCAGTATTTT. It is translated as CASSLSMTVTDTQYF.

This clonotype was picked up many times. This chain connects TRBV20-1 to TRBJ2-5; possibly TRBD2 for D (6 bases). V lost 6 bases to trimming and J lost 1 base, with 21 bases between them. The CDR3 runs 16 residues. Germline V gives CDR1 DFQATT, CDR2 SNEGSKA (reference sequence). CDR3 sequence: CSAPGGRGEPQETQYF. DNA for the CDR3: TGCAGTGCCCCAGGCGGGCGGGGTGAACCCCAAGAGACCCAGTACTTC.

This clonotype was seen more than once but under ten times. The V and J genes are TRBV29-1 and TRBJ2-3, with unresolved D. CDR1 is SQVTM and CDR2 is ANQGSEA in the germline V gene. The V and J ends lost 5 bases and 4 bases respectively, with 7 bases between them. The CDR3 is 11 residues long. CDR3 loop: CSVSRADTQYF. As DNA, the CDR3 is TGCAGCGTTTCCCGGGCAGATACGCAGTATTTT.

In this sample, this clonotype turned up a few times. This chain joins TRBV7-9 and TRBJ2-1; 9 nucleotides agree with TRBD2. The CDR3 is 19 residues long. After removal of 1 base from V and 0 bases from J, the junction contained 10 bases not matched to a gene. Germline V gives CDR1 SEHNR, CDR2 FQNEAQ (reference sequence). CDR3 sequence (DNA): TGTGCCAGCAGCTTAGGGATAGCGGGGGTTTACGTCTCCTACAATGAGCAGTTCTTC. It specifies CASSLGIAGVYVSYNEQFF.

This clonotype was seen a handful of times. The chain has TRBV5-6 and TRBJ1-2; D unresolved. Germline CDR1 and CDR2: SGHDT and YYEEEE. Trimming pared 5 bases from V and 5 bases from J, leaving 10 bases between. The CDR3 totals 12 residues. Here the CDR3 DNA reads TGTGCCAGCAGTTCCCAGGCATATGGCTACACCTTC. This translates into CASSSQAYGYTF.